The sequence of this T cell receptor (beta chain) was determined in a study of cytomegalovirus exposure and HLA in healthy donors (dated by TCRdb to about 2017). Regarding the complete study: According to an earlier analysis of a few hundred of the donors, 200 million or so T cells yielded 120 million or so unique TCR beta sequences and about 300 Gb of sequence data. In an earlier analysis of 587 of the donors, high-throughput TCR beta sequencing was used to judge whether each TCR beta V gene segment behaved as functional or pseudogenic. The study combined high-throughput TCR immunosequencing, statistical association of individual TCRs with disease status, and machine learning to predict cytomegalovirus infection status. A later genetic analysis used genome-wide SNP genotypes for about 65% of the 666 donors, treating that subset as a discovery cohort. Every discovery cohort repertoire had been produced on one sequencing platform. Roughly 300 gigabases of sequencing data and approximately 84 million unique TCR sequences were included in an early release covering around 650 HLA-typed donors. The study aimed to test whether signatures of past pathogen exposure could be identified by cataloging public T cell receptors. Along with the approximately 700-subject first cohort, a separate validation cohort of over a hundred different subjects was used. Rather than drawing on any new phenotypic data, the later analysis identified candidate immune exposures from TCR beta sequences and the way those sequences occurred across donors. A later analysis re-analyzed previously published TCR beta repertoires from approximately 670 donors and added high-resolution HLA genotyping to study TCR occurrence patterns. The genetic ancestry cluster associated with self-reported Caucasian donors included over 80% of the approximately 410 genotyped donors. Both class I and class II loci were covered by HLA typing, at four-digit resolution. The study used immunosequencing to profile the T cell repertoires of approximately 690 subjects and linked those repertoires to cytomegalovirus serostatus. Among some 400 genotyped donors of the cohort, an average of approximately 200,000 unique TCR beta nucleotide sequences was sequenced per donor, of which 15% to 20% were non-productive. Alongside the repertoire data, information on donor age, sex, ethnicity and CMV serostatus was compiled. Typing coverage varied by locus: roughly 620-630 donors for A, B, C, DRB1 and DQB1; around 560 for DQA1; approximately 570 for DPA1; roughly 450 for DPB1. Roughly five DR-DQ haplotypes were handled as single units for association and clustering, since linkage in the cohort was strong. Results the study describes overall, beyond this receptor: A further reported finding was that TCR beta sequences accurately predicted the HLA-A and HLA-B alleles for most subjects in the first cohort. The authors suggested that the approach could potentially be extended to other disease states and immunological phenotypes. A later analysis reported that several top co-occurrence clusters appeared linked to parvovirus B19, influenza, CMV and Epstein-Barr virus. In an earlier analysis of some 500 of the donors, most TCR beta V segments appeared in productive rearrangements about 87% or about 30% of the time, broadly matching IMGT annotations. The study gave a list of over 150 TCR beta chains associated with cytomegalovirus. The cohort was sequenced for TCR beta chains only, and without alpha or paired-chain data the features that could be detected were limited. According to a later analysis, TCR association rates differed among HLA loci, with DRB1 alleles showing the most associated TCRs and HLA-C alleles showing the fewest. The classifier was reported to diagnose cytomegalovirus status with high specificity and sensitivity in both the original and validation cohorts. Sequencing depth was assumed to be roughly uniform across donors in the presence/absence analyses, though that assumption may not hold. Across donors, most TCR sequences were observed very rarely, whereas some public TCRs were present in many individuals. In a later analysis, most CMV-associated TCR beta chains were found to appear HLA-restricted, with HLA associations seemingly driven largely by CMV exposure. Over 15 rarely observed V segments, including chromosome 9 orphons, were excluded from the earlier analysis of approximately 500 of the donors because counts were too low. HLA typing was unavailable for some donors at each locus, so association tests used only the typed subset. Linkage disequilibrium might explain the correlated functional status among segregating V segments, but an unknown experimental factor could not be excluded. A cluster of highly shared sequence variants was judged likely to be a technical artifact of the sequencing pipeline. Immune exposure information for the cohort was limited to CMV serostatus. In vitro tests confirmed that three of the cytomegalovirus-associated TCR beta chains recognize cytomegalovirus antigens. In a later analysis, HLA-associated TCR beta chains were found to be more clonally expanded and to have lower generation probabilities than equally common non-associated chains. When HLA alleles, especially DR and DQ, strongly co-occurred, attributing TCR associations to individual alleles was difficult. In a later genetic analysis, a missense DCLRE1C variant was associated with V-gene and J-gene trimming of TCR beta chains, and the association was replicated in an independent cohort. In a later genetic analysis, fewer N-insertions in productive TCRs were reported among donors in an Asian-associated ancestry cluster than the roughly 700-donor mean. Specific HLA alleles were associated with 16,951 TCR beta sequences at a false discovery rate of 0.05 in a later analysis.

A remark on this clone: Its cognate antigen has yet to be identified. No base-level quality is on record; no much larger clone is a single base apart.

The cohort comprised some 680 healthy bone marrow donors. Cohort members were all nominally healthy when sampled, although unrecorded immune exposures were likely present. The donor tested CMV seronegative and was one of the 352 seronegative cohort members. Every donor gave a peripheral blood sample, and the peripheral blood mononuclear cells from that sample were used for TCR beta sequencing. The Qiagen DNeasy Blood Extraction Kit was used to extract genomic DNA from the blood cell samples. The protocol used for the library was the immunoSEQ multiplex PCR assay. For the multiplex PCR, a mixture combining 60 forward primers for TCR Vbeta segments and 13 reverse primers for TCR Jbeta segments was used. Amplification of the CDR3 region of rearranged TCR beta genes was performed with a multiplex PCR assay on genomic DNA. The Illumina HiSeq System was used to sequence the amplified TCR beta libraries as 87-base-pair reads. In the authors' own workflow: A later analysis counted approximately 76 million unique TCR beta chains across the 600 to 850 repertoires, and roughly 10 million of these chains were shared by at least two donors. A nearest-neighbor algorithm error-corrected the raw reads and collapsed the reads into unique sequences, merging closely related sequences to remove PCR and sequencing errors. CDR3 sequences were aligned to IMGT reference sequences to assign V, D and J gene segments. For a sequence to be retained, a match of at least six nucleotides to both a V gene segment and a J gene segment was required. A rearrangement was called productive if the CDR3 had no stop codons and remained in frame with V and J, and every other rearrangement was called non-productive. CDR3 was defined by IMGT convention, running from the second conserved V-encoded cysteine to the conserved J-encoded phenylalanine. In an earlier analysis of more than 550 of the donors, sequences lacking an unambiguous match to a single V gene segment were excluded. In an earlier analysis of about 590 of the donors, a V segment was called functional when productive rearrangements were above 56.7%, and segregating when the standard deviation between donors exceeded 5%. A statistical classification framework was developed to diagnose cytomegalovirus status using the catalog of TCR beta chain sequences. In a later analysis, TCR nucleotide sequences were compared against IMGT/GENE-DB human TR gene sequences so that V and J genes could be assigned. In a later analysis, CDR3 sequences and most-parsimonious VDJ recombination scenarios were assigned using the TCRdist pipeline. In a later analysis, every TCR beta chain was defined by the combination of its CDR3 amino acid sequence and its V-gene family, and reads without a unique V-gene family were dropped. As a way to deal with suspected cross-contamination and a sequencing artifact, a later analysis dropped 450 to 600 nucleotide sequences that were highly shared and had low generation probability. A later analysis calculated a clonal expansion index for each public chain from normalized within-repertoire ranks of inferred template counts. In a later analysis, generation probabilities were computed with a VDJ recombination model fitted to out-of-frame rearrangements, and the resulting probabilities were checked against IGoR. A later analysis scored TCR-TCR, TCR-HLA and TCR-CMV co-occurrence with hypergeometric tests, applying a repertoire-size bias correction to TCR pairs. In a later analysis, false discovery rates were estimated by permuting HLA or CMV assignments 20 times. A later analysis grouped co-occurring TCRs with DBSCAN, adding TCRdist sequence similarity when clustering within HLA-allele-positive subsets. For co-occurrence clustering, repertoires with fewer than 30,000 or more than 120,000 public chains were excluded, along with five repertoires with anomalous nucleotide sharing. As stored in TCRdb, this immuneACCESS dataset retains in-frame rearrangements with V and J assigned. A fraction of the clones does not appear; measured against another copy, unresolved V genes explain less than half of the discrepancy, and the remainder lacks a known reason. The DNA gave D and trimming, while V, J and clone size come from that table. The sample table lists 100,000 or so clones, about 69% of them with a count of one. Around 1.3% of the sample is taken by the ten largest.

This clonotype was obtained from a man between 40 and 49 years old in good health and CMV-seronegative. Source material: PBMCs.

This receptor has the CDR3 CASSAPGLAGNEQFF. Here is the DNA: TGTGCCAGCAGCGCCCCGGGACTAGCGGGAAATGAGCAGTTCTTC. The chain links TRBV4-2 with TRBJ2-1; TRBD2 matches 13 bases in the middle. Via the germline V gene, CDR1 is LGHNA and CDR2 YNFKEQ. The V end gives up 5 bases and the J end 7 bases, leaving 5 bases in the junction not matched to a gene. CDR3 length: 15 amino acids, cysteine to phenylalanine. Solely the CDR3 DNA is kept, with 45 bases framed from the first base.